These 10 T cell receptor beta chains were sequenced from one sample in a study of blood T cells in healthy people across ages. Next came a second PCR, run for about 6 to 11 cycles, which used a sample-barcoded 5' primer along with a J-beta primer mix. TCRdb re-derived calls from the 5' RACE reads in MiXCR, one entry per CDR3 protein. The sample holds over 700,000 distinct CDR3 sequences, around a quarter seen once. The same sample was also studied in work on T cells of mothers and their children.

Sequencing was done on a sample of blood. All receptors come from a boy aged 10-17 years in good health.

The chain links TRBV29-1 to TRBJ2-2; D might be TRBD2 (5 bases). Trimming removed 4 bases at V and 5 bases at J, with 11 bases between. The CDR3 runs to 13 residues. Germline CDR1 is SQVTM and CDR2 is ANQGSEA. The CDR3 nucleotides are TGCAGCGTTGTCCCTCCGGGGACCGGGGAGCTGTTTTTT. Its translation: CSVVPPGTGELFF.

This clonotype was seen a handful of times. The rearrangement joins TRBV27 to TRBJ2-3; D remains unclear. CDR1 is MNHEY and CDR2 is SMNVEV in the germline V gene (reference sequence). V was trimmed by 0 bases and J by 2 bases, leaving 6 bases between them. The CDR3 consists of 14 residues. CDR3 region: CASSLSSPTDTQYF. In nucleotides, the CDR3 is TGTGCCAGCAGTTTATCTTCGCCCACAGATACGCAGTATTTT.

The rearrangement links TRBV24-1 to TRBJ2-5; the match to TRBD2 covers 8 bases. The germline V gene has CDR1 KGHDR and CDR2 SFDVKD. V was clipped by 0 bases and J by 1 base; unmatched bases: 12. The CDR3 runs 19 residues. In DNA form, the CDR3 reads TGTGCCACCAGTGATTTGCGGCGGGAGGCCCCTAAATCCCAAGAGACCCAGTACTTC. Protein sequence: CATSDLRREAPKSQETQYF.

This clonotype has only a few counts. This chain connects TRBV20-1 to TRBJ2-1, with D perhaps TRBD2 (6 bases). CDR1 is DFQATT and CDR2 is SNEGSKA in the germline V gene (reference sequence). The CDR3 has 15 residues. V gave up 6 bases and J gave up 0 bases, with 15 bases separating them. The CDR3 region is CSAKRATSSYNEQFF. CDR3 coding DNA: TGCAGTGCCAAGAGGGCGACTAGCTCCTACAATGAGCAGTTCTTC.

The chain recombines TRBV7-2 with TRBJ2-3, with D unresolved. V shed 4 bases and J shed 10 bases, with 15 bases lying between them. Germline V gene sequence: CDR1 SGHTA, CDR2 FQGNSA. This CDR3 region has 13 residues. The CDR3 protein is CASSSETLGSQYF. In DNA form, the CDR3 reads TGTGCCAGCAGCTCCGAGACCCTAGGATCGCAGTATTTT. The full variable domain, rest sourced from reference TRBV7-2 and TRBJ2-3, is GAGVSQSPSNKVTEKGKDVELRCDPISGHTALYWYRQSLGQGLEFLIYFQGNSAPDKSGLPSDRFSAERTGGSVSTLTIQRTQQEDSAVYLCASSSETLGSQYFGPGTRLTVL.

A word on this clonotype: One junction end disagrees with the germline gene, perhaps due to a read error. The chain couples TRBV12-3 or TRBV12-4 to TRBJ2-2; the match to TRBD1 covers 9 bases. The CDR3 loop spans 15 amino acids. The CDR3 here is CVSSWDRANTGELFF. The CDR3 region has the DNA TGTGTCAGCAGTTGGGACAGGGCGAACACCGGGGAGCTGTTTTTT.

The gene calls are TRBV5-5 and TRBJ2-7; D is undetermined. Germline values: CDR1 SGHKS, CDR2 YYEKEE (reference sequence). The CDR3 sequence is 14 residues long. V shed 0 bases and J shed 0 bases, with 7 bases lying between them. The DNA of the CDR3 is TGTGCCAGCAGCTTGGGGTGGGTCTCCTACGAGCAGTACTTC. This gives the protein CASSLGWVSYEQYF.

In this sample, this clonotype turned up a few times. The chain recombines TRBV21-1 with TRBJ1-2; the table's D call, TRBD1, has no DNA check behind it. TRBV21-1 is listed as a pseudogene. The CDR3 runs to 15 residues. The CDR3 protein is CASSPRTGGTGGYTF. The CDR3 DNA follows: TGTGCCAGCAGCCCCAGGACAGGGGGCACTGGGGGCTACACCTTC.

The count of this clonotype is one. This chain links TRBV25-1 with TRBJ2-3; D gene unclear. The germline CDR1 and CDR2 sequences are MGHDK and SYGVNS. The V end lost 7 bases, the J end lost 0 bases, and 23 bases lay between the germline ends. The CDR3 contains 18 residues. CDR3 in DNA: TGTGCCAGCACTGGAGCGCATAGTTTAAAAGCTAGCACAGATACGCAGTATTTT. Translated, it gives CASTGAHSLKASTDTQYF.

This clonotype has just a few counts. The chain couples TRBV6-1 to TRBJ2-7; no definite D call. Germline assignment: CDR1 MNHNS and CDR2 SASEGT. V was clipped by 1 base and J by 5 bases, with 15 bases between them. The CDR3 sequence is 15 residues long. The DNA for the CDR3 is TGTGCCAGCAGTGAAGTTGGCGATTGGATGGACGAGCAGTACTTC. This sequence encodes CASSEVGDWMDEQYF.